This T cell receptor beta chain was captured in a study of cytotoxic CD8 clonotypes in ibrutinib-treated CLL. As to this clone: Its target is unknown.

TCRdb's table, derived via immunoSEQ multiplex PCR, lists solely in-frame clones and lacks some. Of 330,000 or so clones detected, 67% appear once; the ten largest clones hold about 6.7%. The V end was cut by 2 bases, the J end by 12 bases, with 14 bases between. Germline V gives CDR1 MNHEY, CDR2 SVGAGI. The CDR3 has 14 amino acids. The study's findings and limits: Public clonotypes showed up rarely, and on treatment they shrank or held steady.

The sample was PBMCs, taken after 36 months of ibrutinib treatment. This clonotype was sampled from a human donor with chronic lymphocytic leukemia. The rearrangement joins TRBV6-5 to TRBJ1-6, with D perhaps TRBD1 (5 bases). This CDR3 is CASSYIRAGKPLHF. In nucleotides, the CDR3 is TGTGCCAGCAGTTACATCAGGGCTGGAAAACCCCTCCACTTT.